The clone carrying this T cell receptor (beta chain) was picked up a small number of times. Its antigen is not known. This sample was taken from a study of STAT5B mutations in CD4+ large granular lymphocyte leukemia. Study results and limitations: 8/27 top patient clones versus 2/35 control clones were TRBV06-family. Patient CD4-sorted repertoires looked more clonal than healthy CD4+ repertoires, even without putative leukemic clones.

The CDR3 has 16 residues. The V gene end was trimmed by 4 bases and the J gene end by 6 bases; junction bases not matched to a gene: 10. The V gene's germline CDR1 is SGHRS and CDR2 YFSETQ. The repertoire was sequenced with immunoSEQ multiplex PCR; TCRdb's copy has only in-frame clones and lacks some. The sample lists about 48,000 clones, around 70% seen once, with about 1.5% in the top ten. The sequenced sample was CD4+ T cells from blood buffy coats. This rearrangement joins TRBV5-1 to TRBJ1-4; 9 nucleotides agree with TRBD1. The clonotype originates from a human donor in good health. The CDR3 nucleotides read TGCGCCAGCAGCCCGGAACAGGGGGCGCAGGATGAAAAACTGTTTTTT. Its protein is CASSPEQGAQDEKLFF.